The sequence of this T cell receptor (beta chain) was determined in a study of long-term antiretroviral therapy in people with HIV. Post-ART PBMC samples numbered at least two per donor, and pre-ART ones at least one. CDR3 length: 15 amino acids. Germline V lookup: CDR1 KGHSH, CDR2 LQKENI. With 3 bases clipped from V and 0 bases from J, the junction kept 4 bases outside the gene matches. At survey level, the immunoSEQ assay was run in its v3.0 version. Per sample, sequencing targeted about 40,000-55,000 T-cell genomes. TCRdb's copy holds only in-frame clones and misses some; the assay was immunoSEQ multiplex PCR. This sample carries 21,000 or so clones, over 75% of them seen once, and the ten largest clones take 4.5% to 6%. This clone was observed once. Its target is not known. The study, taken as a whole, reports: Post-ART, diversity grew, though it stayed under transplant donor control levels.

The chain uses TRBV18 and TRBJ2-7; 8 positions agree with TRBD1. The receptor was derived from a man between 45 and 60 years old with HIV. The sequencing here drew on unsorted PBMCs, taken 0.3 years after starting antiretroviral therapy. The DNA for the CDR3 is TGTGCCAGCTCACCCGGGACAGGAGCCTCCTACGAGCAGTACTTC. Translated, it gives CASSPGTGASYEQYF.